A single sample is the source of the 9 T cell receptor beta chains below, sequenced in a study of T-cell reconstitution after alpha-beta-depleted transplantation in children. Construction of the TCRbeta library involved unique molecular identifiers. MiXCR, applied by TCRdb to the PCR reads, yields one record per CDR3 protein. The sample shows some 500,000 distinct CDR3 sequences, about 17% of them seen only once. Sequencing was performed on PBMCs from the stem cell graft donor, taken from the stem cell graft. These TCRs come from a human donor who donated a stem cell graft to a child with acute lymphoblastic leukemia.

This clonotype was counted only a few times. The chain uses TRBV2 and TRBJ2-5, with D possibly being TRBD2 (6 bases). This CDR3 contains 13 residues. V dropped 5 bases and J dropped 4 bases, with 11 bases sitting between them. Germline values: CDR1 SNHLY, CDR2 FYNNEI. CDR3 in DNA: TGTGCCAGCAGTTCCCGACTAGGAGAGACCCAGTACTTC. This gives the protein CASSSRLGETQYF.

This clonotype was counted between two and nine times. The CDR3 spells CASSLSGTGFYEQYF. CDR3 coding DNA: TGCGCCAGCAGCCTTTCCGGGACAGGGTTCTACGAGCAGTACTTC. This chain uses TRBV4-1 with TRBJ2-7, with 9 positions matching TRBD1. The length of the CDR3 is 15 residues. Germline assignment: CDR1 MGHRA and CDR2 YSYEKL. J gave up 3 bases and V 4 bases, and 7 bases lay outside the gene matches.

This clonotype was seen a few times. V and J are TRBV7-9 and TRBJ2-7, with 10 positions matching TRBD2. Per germline, CDR1 SEHNR and CDR2 FQNEAQ (reference sequence). The V gene end was trimmed by 5 bases and the J gene end by 4 bases; junction bases not matched to a gene: 8. The CDR3 totals 15 residues. CDR3: CASSPAGTSVYEQYF. The CDR3 DNA sequence: TGTGCCAGCAGCCCTGCCGGGACTAGCGTGTACGAGCAGTACTTC.

This clonotype was detected a few times. The chain combines TRBV7-9 with TRBJ2-7, with D uncertain. Trimming removed 1 base at V and 3 bases at J, with 7 bases between. CDR1 is SEHNR, CDR2 FQNEAQ, per germline (reference sequence). There are 13 residues in the CDR3. CDR3 bases: TGTGCCAGCAGCTTAGGAAACCTCTACGAGCAGTACTTC. This encodes CASSLGNLYEQYF.

This clonotype was seen at least ten times. The V call is TRBV9, the J call TRBJ2-3; 7 bases match TRBD2. This CDR3 region has 16 residues. With V trimmed by 4 bases and J by 3 bases, 11 bases remained unmatched. CDR1 is SGDLS, CDR2 YYNGEE, per germline. The CDR3 reads CASSPSGREMTDTQYF. The CDR3 DNA is TGTGCCAGCAGCCCCTCTGGGCGGGAGATGACAGATACGCAGTATTTT.

Concerning this clonotype: Because the CDR3 is missing its conserved closing phenylalanine or tryptophan, this is likely a read error. The chain combines TRBV5-6 with TRBJ1-1, with D possibly matching TRBD1 (6 bases). The ends were cut back, 0 bases at V and 8 bases at J, with 11 bases in the middle. Germline V gives CDR1 SGHDT, CDR2 YYEEEE. The CDR3 runs 13 residues. CDR3 nucleotide sequence: TGTGCCAGCAGCTTGGGGGGGGGCCAGGAAGCTTTCCCC. This translates into CASSLGGGQEAFP.

This clonotype was counted once. The chain is built from TRBV24-1 and TRBJ2-1; 7 bases map to TRBD1. With 8 bases clipped from V and 7 bases from J, the junction kept 7 bases outside the gene matches. Germline V gene sequence: CDR1 KGHDR, CDR2 SFDVKD. This CDR3 has 13 amino acids. In DNA form, the CDR3 reads TGTGCCACCAAGGGGGCAGGGTGGAATGAGCAGTTCTTC. Its translation: CATKGAGWNEQFF.

The V gene is TRBV11-1, the J gene TRBJ2-1, with a weak D call TRBD2 (6 bases). Looked up from germline, CDR1 is SGHAT and CDR2 is FQDESV (reference sequence). V was trimmed by 1 base and J by 6 bases, leaving 22 bases between them. This CDR3 region has 18 residues. As DNA, the CDR3 is TGTGCCAGCAGCTTAGGCGGGGTCGGCGCAGGGCCTCTCAATGAGCAGTTCTTC. Translation gives CASSLGGVGAGPLNEQFF.

This clonotype was seen a few times. The chain uses TRBV20-1 and TRBJ1-1; possibly TRBD1 for D (5 bases). This CDR3 spans 14 amino acids. Germline loops: CDR1 DFQATT, CDR2 SNEGSKA (reference sequence). Trimming left V 4 bases short and J 0 bases short, with 12 bases between. The CDR3 here is CSAIPGRMNTEAFF. The CDR3 DNA follows: TGCAGTGCTATCCCGGGACGTATGAACACTGAAGCTTTCTTT.